The 17 T cell receptor beta chains below were found in one sample sequenced in a study of T cells in Graves' hyperthyroidism and ophthalmopathy. The source material, RNA transcripts, was used to amplify TCR beta CDR3 regions. First-round RT-PCR of the TCR CDR3 relied on the HTBI primer set. TCRdb redid the calling of the multiplex PCR reads with MiXCR, one entry per CDR3 protein. This repertoire shows 600,000 or so distinct CDR3 sequences, around 42% found once; its top ten account for roughly 8.2%. The sequenced sample consisted of peripheral blood or thyroid tissue (not recorded which). The receptors were sampled from a woman aged 18-30 years with Graves' hyperthyroidism.

Note on this clonotype: This may come from a read error, since a much larger clone is one base off. This chain connects TRBV7-9 to TRBJ1-6; D remains unclear. CDR1 SEHNR and CDR2 FQNEAQ come from the germline V gene (reference sequence). CDR3 length: 15 amino acids. Trimming removed 5 bases at V and 8 bases at J, with 16 bases between. The CDR3 loop reads CASSPPLTLDSPLHF. The CDR3 coding sequence is TGTGCCAGCAGCCCACCATTGACATTGGATTCACCCCTCCACTTT.

Ten or more counts support this clonotype. As DNA, the CDR3 is TGCAGCCTCTGGGGCTCAGAGGGCCGAAATTCACCCCTCCACTTT. Residues: CSLWGSEGRNSPLHF. The chain joins TRBV29-1 to TRBJ1-6; weak D call: TRBD1 (5 bases). Germline values: CDR1 SQVTM, CDR2 ANQGSEA. V was cut by 8 bases and J by 7 bases, with 21 bases left in between. CDR3 length equals 15 residues.

The CDR3, as DNA: TGTGCCAGCAGTCTGACACCCAAGAGGGACGAGCAGTACTTC. Encoded protein: CASSLTPKRDEQYF. The chain is built from TRBV2 and TRBJ2-7, with D perhaps TRBD2 (5 bases). There are 14 residues in the CDR3. CDR1 SNHLY and CDR2 FYNNEI come from the germline V gene. The V end was cut by 5 bases, the J end by 5 bases, with 16 bases between.

This chain uses TRBV14 with TRBJ1-2, with D perhaps TRBD1 (5 bases). Trimming pared 1 base from V and 8 bases from J, leaving 14 bases between. CDR1 and CDR2 (germline): SGHDN, FVKESK. The CDR3 loop spans 14 amino acids. The CDR3 loop reads CASSQVPGHYGYTF. The CDR3 coding sequence is TGTGCCAGCAGCCAAGTTCCAGGGCATTACGGCTACACCTTC. Full variable domain (missing parts from reference TRBV14 and TRBJ1-2): EAGVTQFPSHSVIEKGQTVTLRCDPISGHDNLYWYRRVMGKEIKFLLHFVKESKQDESGMPNNRFLAERTGGTYSTLKVQPAELEDSGVYFCASSQVPGHYGYTFGSGTRLTVV.

Only a few counts were recorded for this clonotype. V and J are TRBV9 and TRBJ2-2; weak D call: TRBD2 (6 bases). The CDR3 has 17 residues. Germline V gene data show CDR1 as SGDLS and CDR2 as YYNGEE. With 3 bases removed from V and 2 bases from J, the gap between germline ends came to 17 bases. The DNA for the CDR3 is TGTGCCAGCAGCGGAGGCGCGGGATCTTATAACACCGGGGAGCTGTTTTTT. Translating it yields CASSGGAGSYNTGELFF.

This clonotype was detected a few times. V is TRBV20-1 and J is TRBJ2-2; D perhaps matches TRBD2 (6 bases). CDR1 is DFQATT, CDR2 SNEGSKA, per germline (reference sequence). CDR3 length: 14 residues. The V end lost 3 bases, the J end lost 4 bases, and 12 bases lay between the germline ends. The CDR3 is CSASFPGSTGELFF. The CDR3, as DNA: TGCAGTGCTAGTTTTCCCGGGAGCACCGGGGAGCTGTTTTTT.

The table lists this clonotype with many counts. V is TRBV15 and J is TRBJ1-2, with D possibly being TRBD1 (5 bases). The V and J ends lost 6 bases and 6 bases respectively, with 11 bases between them. Germline V gene lookup returns CDR1 LNHNV and CDR2 YYDKDF (reference sequence). The CDR3 has 12 residues. CDR3 nucleotide sequence: TGTGCCACCAGTTCAGGGCAAGATGGCTACACCTTC. Translated: CATSSGQDGYTF.

CDR3 loop: CSARSGQARRNTIYF. CDR3 DNA sequence: TGCAGTGCTAGATCTGGACAGGCCCGGAGGAACACCATATATTTT. The chain is built from TRBV20-1 and TRBJ1-3, with 7 bases that match TRBD1. With V trimmed by 2 bases and J by 7 bases, 11 bases remained unmatched. Germline-derived CDR1 and CDR2 are DFQATT and SNEGSKA (reference sequence). There are 15 residues in the CDR3.

This clonotype was counted only a few times. The chain joins TRBV2 to TRBJ1-1, with 9 bases lining up with TRBD1. Germline loops: CDR1 SNHLY, CDR2 FYNNEI. Trimming took 6 bases from V and 5 from J; bases not matched to a gene: 16. CDR3 length equals 17 residues. CDR3 amino acids: CASRVLDRGYRRTEAFF. CDR3 in DNA: TGTGCCAGCAGGGTCCTGGACAGGGGTTATAGGAGAACTGAAGCTTTCTTT.

This clonotype was recorded at least ten times. CDR3 sequence (DNA): TGTGCCACCAGTGATCCCGGCGGGGAGCTGTTTTTT. Translation: CATSDPGGELFF. This chain connects TRBV24-1 to TRBJ2-2; D is unclear. Trimming removed 3 bases at V and 7 bases at J, with 5 bases between. CDR1 and CDR2 from the germline V gene are KGHDR and SFDVKD. CDR3 length equals 12 residues.

V gene TRBV7-3 combines with J gene TRBJ2-6; D gene unclear. Germline CDR1 SGHTA, CDR2 FQGTGA. The CDR3 has 16 amino acids. Trimming took 3 bases from V and 0 from J, leaving 9 bases between them. In nucleotides, the CDR3 is TGTGCCAGCAGCTTCGGGTGGAGCTCTGGGGCCAACGTCCTGACTTTC. It encodes CASSFGWSSGANVLTF.

J is TRBJ2-7 and V is TRBV7-6, with TRBD1 identical over 9 bases. Germline V CDR1 and CDR2: SGHVS, FNYEAQ. The CDR3 is 14 amino acids. The ends lost 5 bases at V and 5 bases at J; junction bases unmatched: 7. The CDR3 DNA sequence: TGTGCCAGCAGCAGGGGGGACAGGGCGGACGAGCAGTACTTC. Its translation is CASSRGDRADEQYF.

About this clonotype: Given a much more abundant clone one base away, this may be a read error. The chain links TRBV5-1 to TRBJ1-2; no definite D call. The CDR3 loop spans 13 amino acids. Germline V lookup: CDR1 SGHRS, CDR2 YFSETQ. The CDR3 DNA reads as TGCGCCAGCAGCTTGTGGGAGAATGGTGGCTACCCCTTC. This encodes CASSLWENGGYPF.

This chain connects TRBV25-1 to TRBJ1-4, with 9 bases aligning to TRBD1. Germline CDR1 MGHDK, CDR2 SYGVNS. CDR3 length equals 13 residues. With V trimmed by 9 bases and J by 4 bases, 3 bases remained unmatched. The CDR3 DNA sequence: TGTGCCAGACAGGACAGGGGTAATGAAAAACTGTTTTTT. Residues: CARQDRGNEKLFF.

This chain joins TRBV2 and TRBJ2-2; D is unclear. Between the trimmed V and J ends, which lost 2 bases and 7 bases, there was a span of 11 bases. Looked up from germline, CDR1 is SNHLY and CDR2 is FYNNEI. The CDR3 extends over 14 amino acids. The CDR3 is CASSEMGQVGELFF. The CDR3 region has the DNA TGTGCCAGCAGTGAAATGGGCCAGGTCGGGGAGCTGTTTTTT.

This chain links TRBV2 with TRBJ2-3, with unresolved D. CDR1 SNHLY and CDR2 FYNNEI come from the germline V gene. The CDR3 has 13 residues. Trimming took off 7 bases at V and 4 bases at J, with 12 bases between the two ends. CDR3 nucleotide sequence: TGTGCCAGCACTATGGACCTACCAGATACGCAGTATTTT. Residues: CASTMDLPDTQYF.

This clonotype was counted only a few times. The chain couples TRBV7-8 to TRBJ1-2, with 10 bases aligning to TRBD1. The ends lost 6 bases at V and 3 bases at J; junction bases unmatched: 7. Looked up from germline, CDR1 is SGHVS and CDR2 is FQNEAQ. This CDR3 is built from 15 residues. The CDR3 region is CASSEAGTGDYGYTF. CDR3 in DNA: TGTGCCAGCAGTGAAGCCGGGACAGGGGACTATGGCTACACCTTC.